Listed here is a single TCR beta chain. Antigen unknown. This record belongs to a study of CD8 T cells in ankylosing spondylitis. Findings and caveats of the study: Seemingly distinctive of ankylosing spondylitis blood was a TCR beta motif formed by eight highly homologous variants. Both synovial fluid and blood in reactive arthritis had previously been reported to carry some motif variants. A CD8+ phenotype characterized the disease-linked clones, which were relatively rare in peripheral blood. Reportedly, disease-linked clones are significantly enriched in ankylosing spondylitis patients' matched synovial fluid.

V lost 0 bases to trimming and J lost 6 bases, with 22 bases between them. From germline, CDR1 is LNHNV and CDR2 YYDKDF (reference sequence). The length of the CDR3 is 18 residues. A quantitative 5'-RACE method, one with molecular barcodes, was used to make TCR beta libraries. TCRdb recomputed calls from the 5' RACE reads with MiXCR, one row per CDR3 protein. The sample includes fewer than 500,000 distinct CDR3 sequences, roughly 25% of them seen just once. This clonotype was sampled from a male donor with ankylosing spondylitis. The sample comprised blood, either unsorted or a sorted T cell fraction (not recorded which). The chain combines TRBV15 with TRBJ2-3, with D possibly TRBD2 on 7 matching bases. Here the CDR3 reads CATSRDLAGRGGGDTQYF. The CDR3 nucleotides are TGTGCCACCAGCAGAGATTTGGCAGGAAGAGGGGGGGGCGATACGCAGTATTTT.